The next 5 T cell receptor beta chains were all read from a single sample in a study of cytomegalovirus exposure and HLA in healthy donors (dated by TCRdb to 2015 to 2018). Library construction relied on the immunoSEQ multiplex PCR assay. Not all clones reach the TCRdb copy of this immuneACCESS table, which keeps in-frame sequences only. Checked studies attribute under half of the gap to unresolved V genes and leave the rest unexplained. This sample comprises about 170,000 clones, under 90% of them detected only once. Of the sample, 9% to 12% is held by the ten largest clones. The specimen sequenced was PBMCs. These receptors were collected from a young woman in good health and CMV-seropositive.

V gene TRBV29-1 combines with J gene TRBJ2-1; TRBD1 aligns across 7 bases. The CDR3 loop spans 15 amino acids. CDR1 and CDR2 (germline): SQVTM, ANQGSEA. Unmatched junction bases numbered 12, after V lost 2 bases and J lost 8 bases. The CDR3 spells CSVETTGTVFYEQFF. CDR3 in DNA: TGCAGCGTTGAAACTACCGGGACAGTTTTTTATGAGCAGTTCTTC.

The chain combines TRBV5-6 with TRBJ1-1; D might be TRBD1 (6 bases). The length of the CDR3 is 13 residues. The germline V and J ends were trimmed by 0 bases and 4 bases, with 7 bases remaining between them. Germline assignment: CDR1 SGHDT and CDR2 YYEEEE. The CDR3 nucleotides read TGTGCCAGCAGCTTGGGAGGGGGCACTGAAGCTTTCTTT. Encoded protein: CASSLGGGTEAFF.

The rearrangement links TRBV5-4 to TRBJ2-1, with 12 bases lining up with TRBD2. Germline V gives CDR1 SGHNT, CDR2 YYREEE (reference sequence). Trimming removed 4 bases from V and 9 bases from J; junction bases left unmatched: 11. The length of the CDR3 is 16 residues. The CDR3: CASSPEPSGRASEQFF. The CDR3 region has the DNA TGTGCCAGCAGCCCGGAACCTAGCGGGAGGGCCTCTGAGCAGTTCTTC. The whole variable domain, remainder taken from reference TRBV5-4 and TRBJ2-1, is ETGVTQSPTHLIKTRGQQVTLRCSSQSGHNTVSWYQQALGQGPQFIFQYYREEENGRGNFPPRFSGLQFPNYSSELNVNALELDDSALYLCASSPEPSGRASEQFFGPGTRLTVL.

This chain uses TRBV11-3 with TRBJ1-1; 8 bases line up with TRBD1. This CDR3 spans 13 amino acids. The J segment lost 7 bases and the V segment lost 4 bases, leaving 5 bases of the junction unmatched. Germline V gene data show CDR1 as SGHNT and CDR2 as YENEEA. The CDR3 nucleotides are TGTGCCAGCAGCTGGACAGGGTCCGGTGAAGCTTTCTTT. Its protein product is CASSWTGSGEAFF.

The V call is TRBV29-1, the J call TRBJ2-3; the D gene is possibly TRBD2 (6 bases). Germline V gene data show CDR1 as SQVTM and CDR2 as ANQGSEA. The CDR3 is made up of 20 amino acids. The ends were cut back, 0 bases at V and 2 bases at J, with 27 bases in the middle. CDR3 sequence reads: CSVEDDPFGRGEMDTDTQYF. The CDR3 DNA reads TGCAGCGTTGAAGATGACCCTTTTGGGCGCGGGGAAATGGACACAGATACGCAGTATTTT.